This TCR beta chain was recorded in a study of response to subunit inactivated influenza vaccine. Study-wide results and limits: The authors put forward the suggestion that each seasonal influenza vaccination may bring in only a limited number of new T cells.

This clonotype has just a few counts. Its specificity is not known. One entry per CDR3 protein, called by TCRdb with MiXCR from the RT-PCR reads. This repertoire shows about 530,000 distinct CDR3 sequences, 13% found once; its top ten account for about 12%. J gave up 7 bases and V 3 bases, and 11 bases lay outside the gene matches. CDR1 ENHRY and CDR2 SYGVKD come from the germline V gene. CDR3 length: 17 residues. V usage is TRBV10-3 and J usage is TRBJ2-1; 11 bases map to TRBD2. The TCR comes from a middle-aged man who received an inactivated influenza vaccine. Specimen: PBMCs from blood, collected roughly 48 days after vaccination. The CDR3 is CAISDLLAGATVNEQFF. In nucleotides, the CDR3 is TGTGCCATCAGTGATTTACTAGCGGGAGCCACAGTGAATGAGCAGTTCTTC.